The present T cell receptor (beta chain) was sequenced within a study of shared T cell receptors in the human thymus. Using immunoSEQ multiplex PCR, the repertoire was profiled, and TCRdb retains in-frame clones only, with some absent. The sample shows 540,000 or so clones, roughly 74% of them seen only once. Germline loops: CDR1 SEHNR, CDR2 FQNEAQ (reference sequence). Trimming pared 5 bases from V and 4 bases from J, leaving 14 bases between. The length of the CDR3 is 14 residues. The same data also contributed to another study, on human thymus T cells.

The sequence was collected from a boy under two years old with a congenital heart defect. V and J are TRBV7-9 and TRBJ2-5, with TRBD2 as a possible D gene (5 bases). The specimen sequenced was thymocytes. The CDR3 DNA reads TGTGCCAGCAGCCTGGTGAGAGGGCCAGAGACCCAGTACTTC. Translating gives CASSLVRGPETQYF.